The rows below give T cell receptor beta chains drawn from one sample of a study of blood T cell repertoires in COVID-19. Produced via immunoSEQ multiplex PCR; TCRdb's table is partial and in-frame only. Here the sample spans approximately 100,000 clones, about four fifths being singletons. The specimen was peripheral blood. Every receptor here comes from a human donor in a cohort sampled during active COVID-19. The CDR3 runs from the conserved cysteine through the conserved F or W. The D gene is left open where the match is weak. The size field is filled for only some rows; it gives once, few, many or a size class.

j_call | d_call | v_call | clone_size | cdr3_aa | cdr3_nt
TRBJ1-2 | TRBD1 | TRBV5-5 | . | CASSLGGTANYGYTF | TGTGCCAGCAGCTTGGGTGGGACAGCTAACTATGGCTACACCTTC
TRBJ2-7 | . | TRBV6-2/TRBV6-3 | . | CASSQTRVYEQYF | TGTGCCAGCAGTCAGACACGCGTCTACGAGCAGTACTTC
TRBJ1-4 | . | TRBV2 | once | CASSDGQGNEKLFF | TGTGCCAGCAGTGACGGGCAGGGTAATGAAAAACTGTTTTTT
TRBJ1-1 | . | TRBV7-3 | . | CASSWTVNTEAFF | TGTGCCAGCAGCTGGACAGTTAACACTGAAGCTTTCTTT
TRBJ2-7 | . | TRBV5-1 | . | CASSLVAGSREQYF | TGCGCCAGCAGCTTGGTTGCGGGTTCGAGGGAGCAGTACTTC
TRBJ1-3 | . | TRBV30 | . | CAWNRGGGNTIYF | TGTGCCTGGAATAGGGGGGGTGGAAACACCATATATTTT
TRBJ2-1 | . | TRBV6-6 | . | CASSPTGFGFYNEQFF | TGTGCCAGCAGCCCCACAGGGTTTGGATTCTACAATGAGCAGTTCTTC
TRBJ2-7 | TRBD1 | TRBV3-1/TRBV3-2 | . | CASSSQGSSYEQYF | TGTGCCAGCAGCTCACAGGGGAGCTCCTACGAGCAGTACTTC
TRBJ1-2 | TRBD1 | TRBV30 | . | CAWTRDSRGGGYTF | TGTGCCTGGACCAGGGACAGCCGGGGAGGTGGCTACACCTTC
TRBJ1-2 | . | TRBV2 | . | CASSEGGPGSHYGYTF | TGTGCCAGCAGTGAAGGGGGTCCAGGGTCCCACTATGGCTACACCTTC
TRBJ1-4 | TRBD1 | TRBV4-2 | . | CASTRAGTGNEKLFF | TGTGCCAGCACCCGAGCCGGGACAGGGAACGAAAAACTGTTTTTT
TRBJ1-2 | . | TRBV7-2 | . | CASSRSTARGYTF | TGTGCCAGCAGCCGAAGTACGGCGCGGGGCTACACCTTC
TRBJ2-3 | TRBD2 | TRBV28 | . | CASSLAGSGSTDTQYF | TGTGCCAGCAGTCTCGCGGGTAGCGGGAGCACAGATACGCAGTATTTT
TRBJ2-3 | TRBD2 | TRBV7-2 | . | CASSLALARESTQYF | TGTGCCAGCAGCTTAGCGTTGGCGCGGGAGTCTACGCAGTATTTT
TRBJ2-7 | . | TRBV15 | . | CATRDSGGSYEQYF | TGTGCCACGCGGGACAGCGGGGGCTCCTACGAGCAGTACTTC
TRBJ1-5 | . | TRBV7-2 | . | CASSPAAGPQHF | TGTGCCAGCAGCCCAGCCGCGGGGCCCCAGCATTTT
TRBJ2-7 | . | TRBV5-1 | few | CASSLATGKYEQYF | TGCGCCAGCAGCTTGGCTACAGGGAAATACGAGCAGTACTTC
TRBJ1-3 | . | TRBV7-2 | . | CASRPNIGNTIYF | TGTGCCAGCAGACCGAACATTGGAAACACCATATATTTT
TRBJ2-2 | TRBD1 | TRBV27 | few | CASSSTGAGELFF | TGTGCCAGCAGTTCCACAGGGGCCGGGGAGCTGTTTTTT
TRBJ2-7 | TRBD1 | TRBV5-6 | . | CASSTRTGTHEQYF | TGTGCCAGCAGCACCCGGACAGGGACCCACGAGCAGTACTTC
TRBJ2-7 | . | TRBV28 | . | CASSLFRAGTAGSYEQYF | TGTGCCAGCAGTTTATTCAGGGCGGGGACAGCAGGATCCTACGAGCAGTACTTC
TRBJ1-4 | . | TRBV19 | . | CASRTVSGRINEKLFF | TGTGCCAGTAGAACCGTCAGTGGCAGAATAAATGAAAAACTGTTTTTT